The source of this TCR beta chain is a study of blood T cell repertoires in COVID-19. About the research overall: The United States, Italy and Spain provided the acute and convalescent COVID-19 samples. T cells, B-cell-depleted T cells, or PBMCs provided the cDNA or gDNA that served as material.

Seattle researchers signed up patients amid active infection and tracked them longitudinally. Original analysis: From reference gene primer amplification, estimates of nucleated cell counts were derived. The repertoire was sequenced with immunoSEQ multiplex PCR; TCRdb's copy has only in-frame clones and lacks some. V, J and clone size were drawn from that table, and D and trimming were deduced from the DNA. The data hold 250,000 to 400,000 clones, with around 89% observed a single time. This CDR3 has 15 amino acids. From germline, CDR1 is LNHDA and CDR2 SQIVND (reference sequence). V gave up 6 bases and J gave up 3 bases; unmatched junction bases: 7.

This sequence was found in a woman aged 25 to 39 with COVID-19, enrolled during active disease. V gene TRBV19 combines with J gene TRBJ1-5; the match to TRBD1 covers 8 bases. The sequencing sample was made of peripheral blood. CDR3 loop: CASSRQGTLNQPQHF. DNA of the CDR3: TGTGCCAGTAGCAGACAGGGGACCCTCAATCAGCCCCAGCATTTT. The complete variable domain, with remaining parts taken from reference TRBV19 and TRBJ1-5, reads DGGITQSPKYLFRKEGQNVTLSCEQNLNHDAMYWYRQDPGQGLRLIYYSQIVNDFQKGDIAEGYSVSREKKESFPLTVTSAQKNPTAFYLCASSRQGTLNQPQHFGDGTRLSIL.